This TCR beta chain was captured in a study of response to subunit inactivated influenza vaccine. Whole-study findings and limits: Seasonal influenza vaccination, on each occasion, was suggested by the authors to recruit few new T cells.

Between the trimmed V and J ends, which lost 0 bases and 0 bases, there was a span of 9 bases. This CDR3 contains 15 residues. The germline gives CDR1 SGHAT, CDR2 FQNNGV. Each CDR3 protein is one row after TCRdb ran MiXCR on the RT-PCR reads. The top ten hold 7.5% to 8% of the sample, which has some 600,000 distinct CDR3 sequences, 14% seen once. Comments on this clonotype: The antigen is undetermined.

The chain has TRBV11-2 and TRBJ2-7, with D possibly matching TRBD2 (6 bases). Material: PBMCs from blood, obtained around 14 days before vaccination. This sequence was found in a man aged 45-60 years who received an inactivated influenza vaccine. The CDR3 DNA follows: TGTGCCAGCAGCTTAGATAGGAGGGACTCCTACGAGCAGTACTTC. It codes for CASSLDRRDSYEQYF.